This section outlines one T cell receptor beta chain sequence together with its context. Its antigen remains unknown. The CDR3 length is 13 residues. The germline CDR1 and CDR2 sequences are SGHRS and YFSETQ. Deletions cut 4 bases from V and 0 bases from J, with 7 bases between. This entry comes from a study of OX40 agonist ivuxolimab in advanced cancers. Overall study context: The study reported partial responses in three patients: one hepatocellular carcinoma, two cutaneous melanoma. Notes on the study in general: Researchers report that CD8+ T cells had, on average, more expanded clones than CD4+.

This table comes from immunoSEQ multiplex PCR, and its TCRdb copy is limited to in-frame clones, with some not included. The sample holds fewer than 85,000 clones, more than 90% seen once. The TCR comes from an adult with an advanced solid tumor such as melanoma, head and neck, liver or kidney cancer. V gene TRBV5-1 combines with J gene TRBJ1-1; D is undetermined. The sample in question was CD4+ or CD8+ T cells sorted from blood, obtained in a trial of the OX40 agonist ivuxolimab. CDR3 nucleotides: TGCGCCAGCAGCCCCGGGGTGAACACTGAAGCTTTCTTT. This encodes CASSPGVNTEAFF.